The following is a T cell receptor (beta chain) sequence with its context. Its antigen is unknown. The sample holds no much larger clone one base away, and base qualities are not on file. These data originate in a study of blood T cells in healthy people across ages (dated by TCRdb to the mid-2010s). Broadly, across the study: In model experiments, roughly one uniquely barcoded TCR beta cDNA molecule per two T cells was captured by template switching. The study measured age-related changes in TCR beta repertoire diversity using deep sequencing normalized with unique cDNA molecular identifiers. To avoid experimental bias, donors of different ages were spread randomly across the sequencing lanes. The donors were split into four age groups: young (average around 15 years), middle-aged (39), aged (roughly 60) and long-lived (roughly 86). Two additional independent replicas of 1 million unique cDNA reads from the same blood draw were analyzed for two donors (one aged 18 to 29 and one aged 80 or older).

Libraries were made using 5' RACE. Sequencer: Illumina HiSeq 2500. A second roughly 6 to 12 cycle PCR used a sample-barcoded 5' primer and a J-beta primer mix. A unique molecular identifier was introduced onto each TCR beta cDNA molecule by a template-switch 5' adaptor carrying 12 random nucleotides. Each sample yielded at least 2.5 million CDR3-containing paired-end reads. All of the RNA was converted into first-strand cDNA using the Mint cDNA synthesis kit, with a TRBC-specific oligonucleotide serving as the primer. Following uracil-DNA glycosylase treatment, all cDNA underwent a first 18-cycle PCR with the universal primers M1SS and BC2_uni_R. As for how the authors treated the data: For normalization, 1 million high-quality reads were randomly selected from each sample, with every read carrying a distinct molecular identifier. Instead of being binned into consensus sequences, reads with shared molecular identifiers were discarded. CDR3 identification, clonotype clustering and error correction used MiTCR with a Q25 quality threshold and the strictest error-elimination algorithm. Lower-bound total TCR beta diversity was estimated with a nonparametric unseen species model using Euler transformation. TCRdb ran its own pipeline on the public reads, namely fastp trimming at Q25 and MiXCR clone calling, and kept in-frame beta chains. Every CDR3 protein is listed once, alongside the most common genes and DNA of its rows. The V and J calls here are based on TCRdb, not the publication. The sample has approximately 1,000,000 distinct CDR3 sequences on record, 45% of them singletons. In total, the top ten clones hold around 18% of the sample.

Systemically healthy Caucasian individuals from Russia, roughly 40 in total and aged 6 to 90 years, were included as donors. Each donor gave ten milliliters of peripheral blood, collected into EDTA-treated Vacutainer tubes. Ficoll-Paque density-gradient centrifugation was used to isolate PBMCs, with at least 7 million obtained per sample. Trizol reagent was used to extract total RNA from PBMCs, with at least 5.5 micrograms per sample. The percentages of naive CD45RAhigh/CD27high T cells were determined by flow cytometry on a PBMC aliquot from every donor. General findings and caveats noted by the study authors: Compared with the aged group, more naive CD4+ T cells, fewer expanded clones and increased TCR diversity were shown by the long-lived group, suggesting age selection. Estimates of total diversity based on one million sequenced T cells were regarded as lower bounds and as underestimates. Because donor CMV infection status was unknown, age-related changes in expanded clonotypes were potentially confounded. A strong correlation was found between observed TCR beta diversity and the percentage of naive T cells measured by flow cytometry. Because profiling used bulk unsorted PBMCs, naive and antigen-experienced compartments could not be compared conclusively. Observed TCR beta diversity per million T cells fell roughly linearly with age, and a significant reduction was already apparent by age around 40.

Taken from cysteine to phenylalanine, the CDR3 has 12 residues. Only CDR3 DNA is held: 36 bases, read in frame from base 1. The trim is 2 bases for V and 10 bases for J, with a gap of 9 bases between the germline ends. Material for sequencing was blood. This receptor was taken from a woman aged 55-75 years in good health. Rearrangement joined TRBV12-3 or TRBV12-4 to TRBJ2-1, with no D gene named confidently. The CDR3 here reads CASSLLEREQFF. In nucleotides, the sequence is TGTGCCAGCAGTTTACTAGAGAGGGAGCAGTTCTTC.